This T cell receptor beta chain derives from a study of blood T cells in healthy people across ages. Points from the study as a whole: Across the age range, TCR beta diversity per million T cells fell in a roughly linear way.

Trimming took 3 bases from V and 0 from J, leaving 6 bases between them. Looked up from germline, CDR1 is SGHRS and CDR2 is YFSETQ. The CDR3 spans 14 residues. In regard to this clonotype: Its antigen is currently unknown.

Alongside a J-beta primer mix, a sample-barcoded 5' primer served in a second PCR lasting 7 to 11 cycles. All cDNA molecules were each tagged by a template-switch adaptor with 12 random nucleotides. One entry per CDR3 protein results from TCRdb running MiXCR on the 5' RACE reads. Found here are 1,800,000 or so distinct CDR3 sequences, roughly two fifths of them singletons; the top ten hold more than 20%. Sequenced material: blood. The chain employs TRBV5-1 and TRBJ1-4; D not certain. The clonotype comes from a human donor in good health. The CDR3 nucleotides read TGCGCCAGCAGCTCGACGACAACTAATGAAAAACTGTTTTTT. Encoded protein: CASSSTTTNEKLFF.